The 10 T cell receptor beta chains in this list originate from one sample, sequenced in a study of beta chain features in type 1 diabetes (dated by TCRdb to 2017 to 2018). General conclusions and limits of the study: A moderate but significant shortening of TCRB CDR3 length was observed in type 1 diabetes patients in all four CD4+ subsets.

Their recognized antigens are unknown. The library came from the immunoSEQ multiplex PCR assay. All of the isolated RNA was reverse transcribed with the High Capacity cDNA Reverse Transcription Kit, so expressed TCRB transcripts were sequenced. TCRdb took over this immuneACCESS table, retaining in-frame rearrangements with V and J assigned. Such tables are incomplete; in checked studies, under half of the missing clones stem from an unresolved V gene, and the remainder is unexplained. This sample gives roughly 230,000 clones in total; 9.5% to 13% of them show up just once. Of the sample, approximately 0.015% is held by the ten largest clones. The source material was naive CD4+ T cells from blood. Interpreted using the paper, the cell subset or site label stands for: true naive CD4+ T cells. These receptors were taken from a man in his thirties or forties with type 1 diabetes.

This chain joins TRBV28 and TRBJ1-6, with D possibly TRBD1 on 6 matching bases. The ends were cut back, 3 bases at V and 10 bases at J, with 19 bases in the middle. The CDR3 extends over 16 amino acids. The germline V gene encodes CDR1 MDHEN and CDR2 SYDVKM. The CDR3 DNA reads as TGTGCCAGCAGTTTCGGGGCCCTGCCCACAGGGTCACCCCTCCACTTT. Protein: CASSFGALPTGSPLHF.

This clone has a handful of counts. The chain joins TRBV7-2 to TRBJ2-3; 7 bases fit TRBD2. The V gene's germline CDR1 is SGHTA and CDR2 FQGNSA. The length of the CDR3 is 12 residues. With 6 bases clipped from V and 5 bases from J, the junction kept 2 bases outside the gene matches. DNA of the CDR3: TGTGCCAGCAGAACGGGGGGAGATACGCAGTATTTT. It translates to CASRTGGDTQYF.

The chain links TRBV6-5 to TRBJ2-7; 8 bases agree with TRBD1. After removal of 6 bases from V and 0 bases from J, the junction contained 7 bases not matched to a gene. CDR3 length: 15 residues. Germline CDR1 and CDR2: MNHEY and SVGAGI. CDR3 nucleotide sequence: TGTGCCAGCAGGGCCGACAGGGGAAGCTCCTACGAGCAGTACTTC. Protein: CASRADRGSSYEQYF.

The chain links TRBV5-6 to TRBJ2-7; no clear D. CDR3 size: 13 residues. The germline V and J ends were trimmed by 6 bases and 3 bases, with 13 bases remaining between them. The germline gives CDR1 SGHDT, CDR2 YYEEEE. CDR3 DNA sequence: TGTGCCAGCAACCGAGGCGAATACTACGAGCAGTACTTC. Translating it yields CASNRGEYYEQYF.

The chain carries TRBV5-6 and TRBJ1-5; the D is unclear. CDR3 length equals 14 residues. The V end was cut by 2 bases, the J end by 2 bases, with 8 bases between. Per the germline V gene, CDR1 is SGHDT and CDR2 is YYEEEE. The CDR3 nucleotides are TGTGCCAGCAGCTTATACAGACGCAATCAGCCCCAGCATTTT. Its protein is CASSLYRRNQPQHF.

This clone has a handful of counts. The genes are TRBV5-1 and TRBJ2-1, with D maybe TRBD1 (8 bases). There are 15 residues in the CDR3. V shed 0 bases and J shed 8 bases, with 15 bases lying between them. Germline V gene sequence: CDR1 SGHRS, CDR2 YFSETQ. The CDR3 DNA is TGCGCCAGCAGCTTGGAATACAGGGGGGGTGATGAGCAGTTCTTC. Translated: CASSLEYRGGDEQFF. Full variable domain (missing parts from reference TRBV5-1 and TRBJ2-1): KAGVTQTPRYLIKTRGQQVTLSCSPISGHRSVSWYQQTPGQGLQFLFEYFSETQRNKGNFPGRFSGRQFSNSRSEMNVSTLELGDSALYLCASSLEYRGGDEQFFGPGTRLTVL.

This clone has more than one count but fewer than ten. The genes are TRBV20-1 and TRBJ1-1; D is unresolved. The V and J ends lost 5 bases and 2 bases respectively, with 6 bases between them. CDR3 length: 11 amino acids. Germline V gives CDR1 DFQATT, CDR2 SNEGSKA (reference sequence). In DNA form, the CDR3 reads TGCAGTGCTGAGACTAACACTGAAGCTTTCTTT. It specifies CSAETNTEAFF.

This clone was observed a few times. The V gene is TRBV7-2, the J gene TRBJ2-7, with TRBD2 matching 11 bases. CDR3 length: 15 amino acids. The V gene end was trimmed by 4 bases and the J gene end by 2 bases; junction bases not matched to a gene: 4. CDR1 SGHTA and CDR2 FQGNSA come from the germline V gene. The CDR3 bases are TGTGCCAGCAGCTCCACTAGCGGGGGCCCCTACGAGCAGTACTTC. It codes for CASSSTSGGPYEQYF.

The rearrangement joins TRBV30 to TRBJ1-1; tentatively, D is TRBD1 (6 bases). Germline-derived CDR1 and CDR2 are GTSNPN and SVGIG (reference sequence). The CDR3 sequence is 13 residues long. V dropped 3 bases and J dropped 4 bases, with 12 bases sitting between them. The DNA of the CDR3 is TGTGCCTGGAGACAGACAGGACGCACTGAAGCTTTCTTT. Its protein product is CAWRQTGRTEAFF.

Regarding this clone: The sample has other DNA sequences that encode this CDR3 too. V and J are TRBV6-5 and TRBJ1-1, with D possibly TRBD1 on 6 matching bases. V lost 2 bases and J lost 1, with 8 bases in between. CDR1 MNHEY and CDR2 SVGAGI come from the germline V gene. The CDR3 is 14 residues long. This CDR3 is CASSYGGGNTEAFF. DNA for the CDR3: TGTGCCAGCAGTTACGGGGGCGGGAACACTGAAGCTTTCTTT.